Sequencing of this T cell receptor delta chain was carried out in a study of gamma-delta T cells after stem cell transplantation. This CDR3 contains 16 residues. The V gene's germline CDR1 is GEAIGNYY and CDR2 EKD. TCRdb called clones from the RT-PCR reads again using CATT. The table records 1,300 or so delta-chain clones, around 1.8% of them present only once. This clone was counted a few times. This likely traces to a read error, being one base from a far larger clone. Other DNA sequences in the same sample also yield this CDR3. V gene TRDV2 combines with J gene TRDJ1, with 9 nucleotides matching TRDD3. This clonotype originated in a human donor. It is not recorded whose cells these are; they may come from a transplant donor. Sequenced sample: gamma-delta T cells. The CDR3 DNA is TGCGCCTGTGATCCCCTGGGGGATGCCCGGGACGATAAACTCATCTTT. Amino acids: CACDPLGDARDDKLIF.